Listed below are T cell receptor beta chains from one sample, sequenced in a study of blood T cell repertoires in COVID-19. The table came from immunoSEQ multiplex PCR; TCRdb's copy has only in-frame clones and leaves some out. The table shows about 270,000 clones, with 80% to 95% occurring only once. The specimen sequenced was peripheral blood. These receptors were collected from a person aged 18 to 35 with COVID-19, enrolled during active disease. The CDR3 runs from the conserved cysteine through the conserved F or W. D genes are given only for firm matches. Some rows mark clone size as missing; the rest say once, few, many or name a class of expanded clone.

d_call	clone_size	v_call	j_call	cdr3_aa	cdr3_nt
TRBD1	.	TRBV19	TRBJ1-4	CASAARGLNEKLFF	TGTGCCAGCGCCGCCAGGGGGCTTAATGAAAAACTGTTTTTT
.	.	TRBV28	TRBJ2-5	CASSFQAGETQYF	TGTGCCAGCAGTTTTCAGGCCGGAGAGACCCAGTACTTC
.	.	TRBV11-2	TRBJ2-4	CASSLVGGGGRFQYF	TGTGCCAGCAGCTTAGTGGGTGGAGGGGGCCGCTTTCAGTACTTC
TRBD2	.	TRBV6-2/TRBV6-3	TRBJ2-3	CASSDSGRLDTQYF	TGTGCCAGCAGCGACAGCGGGAGGTTAGATACGCAGTATTTT
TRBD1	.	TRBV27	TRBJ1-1	CASSLSAGGYTEAFF	TGTGCCAGCAGTTTATCCGCAGGGGGTTACACTGAAGCTTTCTTT
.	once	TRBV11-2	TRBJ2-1	CASSFILAADNEQFF	TGTGCCAGCAGCTTTATCTTGGCGGCAGACAATGAGCAGTTCTTC
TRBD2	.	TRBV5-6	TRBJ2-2	CASSLVGTKQRGELFF	TGTGCCAGCAGCTTGGTCGGGACTAAGCAACGTGGGGAGCTGTTTTTT
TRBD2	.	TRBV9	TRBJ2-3	CASSGSGVSTDTQYF	TGTGCCAGCAGCGGAAGCGGGGTTAGCACAGATACGCAGTATTTT
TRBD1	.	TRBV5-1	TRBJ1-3	CASSPSGQAVSSGNTIYF	TGCGCCAGCAGCCCAAGCGGACAGGCTGTAAGCTCTGGAAACACCATATATTTT
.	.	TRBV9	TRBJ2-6	CASSVDLYSGANVLTF	TGTGCCAGCAGCGTAGATCTCTACTCTGGGGCCAACGTCCTGACTTTC
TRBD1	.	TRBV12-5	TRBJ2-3	CASATGVSTDTQYF	TGTGCTAGTGCCACAGGGGTTAGCACAGATACGCAGTATTTT
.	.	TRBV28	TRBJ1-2	CASSPRTEANYGYTF	TGTGCCAGCAGCCCGAGGACAGAAGCTAACTATGGCTACACCTTC
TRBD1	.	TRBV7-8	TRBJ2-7	CASSLGWTGSYEQYF	TGTGCCAGCAGCTTGGGATGGACAGGTTCCTACGAGCAGTACTTC
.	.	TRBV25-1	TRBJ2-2	CASSARDSNTGELFF	TGTGCCAGCAGTGCCAGGGATTCGAACACCGGGGAGCTGTTTTTT
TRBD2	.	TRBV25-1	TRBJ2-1	CASSEWTSLANEQFF	TGTGCCAGCAGTGAATGGACTAGCTTGGCCAATGAGCAGTTCTTC
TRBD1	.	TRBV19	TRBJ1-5	CASARTGGGNQPQHF	TGTGCCAGTGCCCGGACAGGGGGTGGCAATCAGCCCCAGCATTTT
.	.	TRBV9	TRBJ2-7	CASSVDLGYEQYF	TGTGCCAGCAGCGTTGACTTGGGCTACGAGCAGTACTTC
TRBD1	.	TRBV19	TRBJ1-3	CASSSTGGSGNTIYF	TGTGCCAGTAGTTCGACAGGGGGCTCTGGAAACACCATATATTTT
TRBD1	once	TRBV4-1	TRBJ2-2	CASSQERDRGRNTGELFF	TGCGCCAGCAGCCAAGAACGCGACAGGGGGCGCAACACCGGGGAGCTGTTTTTT
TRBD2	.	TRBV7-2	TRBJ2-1	CASSLLTSGRGGEQFF	TGTGCCAGCAGCTTATTAACTAGCGGGAGGGGTGGCGAGCAGTTCTTC
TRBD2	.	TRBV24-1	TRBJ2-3	CATSGYGTSGRSADTQYF	TGTGCCACCAGTGGCTACGGGACTAGCGGGAGGTCCGCGGATACGCAGTATTTT
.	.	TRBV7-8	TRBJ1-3	CASSQSPPGFSGNTIYF	TGTGCCAGCAGTCAAAGTCCCCCAGGGTTCTCTGGAAACACCATATATTTT
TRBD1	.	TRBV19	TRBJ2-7	CASSTGVVYEQYF	TGTGCCAGCAGTACAGGGGTGGTCTACGAGCAGTACTTC
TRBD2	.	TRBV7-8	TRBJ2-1	CASSLRLAASTYNEQFF	TGTGCCAGCAGCTTACGGCTAGCGGCGTCTACCTACAATGAGCAGTTCTTC
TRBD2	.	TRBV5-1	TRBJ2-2	CASSLVAGGQPGELFF	TGCGCCAGCAGCTTGGTAGCGGGAGGGCAACCCGGGGAGCTGTTTTTT
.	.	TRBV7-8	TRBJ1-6	CASSTSGGTYNSPLHF	TGTGCCAGCAGCACGAGTGGGGGCACGTATAATTCACCCCTCCACTTT
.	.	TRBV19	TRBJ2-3	CASSGEVPPDTQYF	TGTGCCAGTAGCGGAGAGGTACCTCCGGATACGCAGTATTTT
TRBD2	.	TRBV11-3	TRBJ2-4	CASSVQGGNIQYF	TGTGCCAGCAGCGTCCAGGGAGGGAACATTCAGTACTTC
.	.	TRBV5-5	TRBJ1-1	CASSPDSYTEAFF	TGTGCCAGCAGCCCAGACAGCTACACTGAAGCTTTCTTT
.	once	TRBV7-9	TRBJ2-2	CASSSEPQGRVGELFF	TGTGCCAGCAGTTCGGAGCCGCAGGGGCGGGTTGGGGAGCTGTTTTTT
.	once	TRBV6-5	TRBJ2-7	CASFLGGDEQYF	TGTGCCAGCTTCCTTGGCGGTGACGAGCAGTACTTC
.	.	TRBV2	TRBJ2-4	CASRSIAKNIQYF	TGTGCCAGCAGATCTATAGCCAAAAACATTCAGTACTTC
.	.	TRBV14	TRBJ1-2	CASSQGVTANRYTF	TGTGCCAGCAGCCAAGGAGTGACAGCAAATCGCTACACCTTC
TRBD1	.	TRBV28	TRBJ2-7	CASKRDRAPYEQYF	TGTGCCAGCAAGCGGGACAGGGCGCCCTACGAGCAGTACTTC
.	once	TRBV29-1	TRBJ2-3	CSVAGNLGSDTQYF	TGCAGCGTTGCGGGGAACTTGGGGTCGGATACGCAGTATTTT
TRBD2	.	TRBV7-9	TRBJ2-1	CASSGSGPPPEEQFF	TGTGCCAGCAGCGGTAGCGGGCCCCCCCCGGAGGAGCAGTTCTTC
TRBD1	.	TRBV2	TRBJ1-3	CASSVQGAGNTIYF	TGTGCCAGCAGTGTTCAGGGGGCTGGAAACACCATATATTTT
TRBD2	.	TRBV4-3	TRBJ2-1	CASSPGTSGRDEQFF	TGCGCCAGCAGCCCGGGGACTAGCGGGAGAGATGAGCAGTTCTTC
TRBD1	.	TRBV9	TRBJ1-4	CASSPRGQGGNEKLFF	TGTGCCAGCAGTCCGAGGGGACAGGGGGGAAATGAAAAACTGTTTTTT
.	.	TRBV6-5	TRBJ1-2	CASSYSIEHRTYGYTF	TGTGCCAGCAGTTACTCGATCGAACACCGCACATATGGCTACACCTTC